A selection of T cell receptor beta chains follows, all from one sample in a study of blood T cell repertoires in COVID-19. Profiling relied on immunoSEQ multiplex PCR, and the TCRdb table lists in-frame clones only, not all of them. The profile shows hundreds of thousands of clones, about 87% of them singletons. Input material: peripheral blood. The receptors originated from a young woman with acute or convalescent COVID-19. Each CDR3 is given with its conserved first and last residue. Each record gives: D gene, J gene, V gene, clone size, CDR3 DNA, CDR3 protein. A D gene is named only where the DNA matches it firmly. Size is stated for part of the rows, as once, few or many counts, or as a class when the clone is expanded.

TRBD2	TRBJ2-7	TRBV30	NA	TGTGCCTGGAGTGGGACTAGCCCGTTATCCTACGAGCAGTACTTC	CAWSGTSPLSYEQYF
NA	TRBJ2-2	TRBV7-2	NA	TGTGCCAGCAGCTCCCCCCCTAGGGAGCGAAACACCGGGGAGCTGTTTTTT	CASSSPPRERNTGELFF
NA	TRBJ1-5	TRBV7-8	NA	TGTGCCAGCAGCTTCCTTCGAGACAATCAGCCCCAGCATTTT	CASSFLRDNQPQHF
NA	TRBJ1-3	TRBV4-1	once	TGCGCCAGCAGCCAAGATGCGGGAGGAAACACCATATATTTT	CASSQDAGGNTIYF
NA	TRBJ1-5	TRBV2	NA	TGTGCCAGCAGCCGGGACACCAATCAGCCCCAGCATTTT	CASSRDTNQPQHF
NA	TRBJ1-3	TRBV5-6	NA	TGTGCCAGCAGCTTGGCACAAAACACCATATATTTT	CASSLAQNTIYF
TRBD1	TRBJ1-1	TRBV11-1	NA	TGTGCCAGCAGCCCTCAGGGGGCGCTGGGCACTGAAGCTTTCTTT	CASSPQGALGTEAFF
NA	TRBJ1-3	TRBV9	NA	TGTGCCAGCAGCTCCCCGGGGGGCGAAGGGACATGGAACACCATATATTTT	CASSSPGGEGTWNTIYF
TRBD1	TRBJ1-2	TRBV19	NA	TGTGCCAGTAGTATAGCCCGGACAGGGGGCGTGGGCTACACCTTC	CASSIARTGGVGYTF
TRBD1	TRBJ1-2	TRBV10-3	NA	TGTGCCATCAGGCTAGGGACAGGGACGGGCTACACCTTC	CAIRLGTGTGYTF
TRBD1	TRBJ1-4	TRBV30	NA	TGTGCCTGGAGCATGGGACAGGGGGACGATGAAAAACTGTTTTTT	CAWSMGQGDDEKLFF
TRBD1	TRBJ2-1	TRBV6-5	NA	TGTGCCAGCAGAGGACAGGGTAGCGATGAGCAGTTCTTC	CASRGQGSDEQFF
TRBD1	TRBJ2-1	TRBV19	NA	TGTGCCAGTACCTTGGGGACAGGGGGGGATGAGCAGTTCTTC	CASTLGTGGDEQFF